The 11 T cell receptor beta chains in this list originate from one sample, sequenced in a study of T cells after posttransplantation cyclophosphamide. Cyclophosphamide on days +3 and +4 followed busulfan-fludarabine conditioning and a marrow graft. Sequencing used immunoSEQ multiplex PCR; TCRdb keeps in-frame clones, though not all of them. There are fewer than 3,000 clones in the sample, none observed a single time. The sequences come from PBMCs, collected after allogeneic stem cell transplant with posttransplant cyclophosphamide. These receptors all come from a female patient aged 50-59 years who received an allogeneic stem cell transplant from a related donor, was CMV-positive, and had no GVHD. Some T cells may be graft donor cells.

This clone ranks as medium-sized. The V gene is TRBV6-6, the J gene TRBJ2-1, with 10 bases lining up with TRBD1. The germline CDR1 and CDR2 sequences are MNHNY and SVGAGI (reference sequence). The CDR3 has 15 amino acids. V lost 5 bases and J lost 2; bases outside the gene matches: 3. Here the CDR3 DNA reads TGTGCCAGCAGTCGACAGGGGGCTACCTACAATGAGCAGTTCTTC. Amino acids: CASSRQGATYNEQFF.

By share, this clone ranks as medium-sized. The chain is built from TRBV5-1 and TRBJ2-1; 10 bases line up with TRBD2. With V trimmed by 0 bases and J by 6 bases, 3 bases remained unmatched. This CDR3 comprises 15 residues. Germline V gene sequence: CDR1 SGHRS, CDR2 YFSETQ. CDR3: CASSLDASGSNEQFF. Here the CDR3 DNA reads TGCGCCAGCAGCTTGGACGCTAGCGGGAGCAATGAGCAGTTCTTC.

This clone was found many times. The rearrangement uses TRBV19 and TRBJ1-5; D might be TRBD1 (5 bases). The germline V and J ends were trimmed by 7 bases and 4 bases, with 17 bases remaining between them. The CDR3 spans 15 residues. Germline loops: CDR1 LNHDA, CDR2 SQIVND (reference sequence). CDR3 residues: CASTRGAGTNQPQHF. CDR3 DNA: TGTGCCAGTACCAGAGGGGCAGGGACTAATCAGCCCCAGCATTTT.

This clone was recorded at least ten times. CDR3 loop: CASSLRLGQGNTEAFF. CDR3 nucleotide sequence: TGTGCCAGCAGTTTGCGACTGGGACAGGGGAACACTGAAGCTTTCTTT. The J gene is TRBJ1-1, the V gene TRBV27; TRBD1 matches at 9 bases. Germline CDR1 reads MNHEY; CDR2 reads SMNVEV (reference sequence). The CDR3 sequence is 16 residues long. The J segment lost 1 base and the V segment lost 3 bases, leaving 6 bases of the junction unmatched.

This clone is medium-sized in the sample. The chain couples TRBV14 to TRBJ2-7; tentatively, D is TRBD2 (5 bases). The CDR3 consists of 12 residues. The germline gives CDR1 SGHDN, CDR2 FVKESK. Trimming left V 5 bases short and J 4 bases short, with 9 bases between. The CDR3 region has the DNA TGTGCCAGCAGCTACGGACTTTACGAGCAGTACTTC. This sequence encodes CASSYGLYEQYF.

The J gene is TRBJ2-5, the V gene TRBV19; 10 bases fit TRBD2. The DNA end is more similar to TRBJ2-7, so the J call may be wrong. This CDR3 is 20 amino acids long. CDR1 and CDR2 from the germline V gene are LNHDA and SQIVND (reference sequence). The CDR3 coding sequence is TGTGCCAGTAGTATATTGTCGGGGGGAAGATCAGCGGGAGGGCCCTACGAGCAGTACTTC. It is translated as CASSILSGGRSAGGPYEQYF.

By share, this clone counts as medium-sized (0.01 to 0.1%). The chain employs TRBV6-6 and TRBJ2-7; D perhaps matches TRBD2 (6 bases). The CDR3 length is 13 residues. Looked up from germline, CDR1 is MNHNY and CDR2 is SVGAGI (reference sequence). V was pared by 6 bases and J by 2 bases, with 11 bases between. This CDR3 reads CASSLGGTYEQYF. DNA of the CDR3: TGTGCCAGCAGCTTGGGGGGAACCTACGAGCAGTACTTC.

This clone was seen repeatedly, ten times or more. At one end the junction does not follow the germline gene, possibly because of a read error. The J gene is TRBJ2-1, the V gene TRBV6-1, with 7 bases lining up with TRBD1. The CDR3 length is 9 residues. Per germline, CDR1 MNHNS and CDR2 SASEGT. CDR3 residues: CASSEGQIF. Written as DNA, the CDR3 is TGTGCCAGCAGTGAGGGACAGATCTTC.

This clone was seen repeatedly, ten times or more. CDR3 residues: CASSLLQGPLSGANVLTF. The CDR3 coding sequence is TGTGCCAGCAGCTTGTTACAGGGGCCGCTCTCTGGGGCCAACGTCCTGACTTTC. The chain uses TRBV5-6 and TRBJ2-6, with TRBD1 matching over 7 bases. The J segment lost 0 bases and the V segment lost 1 base, leaving 7 bases of the junction unmatched. The CDR3 covers 18 residues. Germline V gene lookup returns CDR1 SGHDT and CDR2 YYEEEE.

This clone is medium-sized. V and J are TRBV18 and TRBJ2-6; no definite D call. Trimming took 3 bases from V and 0 from J, leaving 6 bases between them. Germline-derived CDR1 and CDR2 are KGHSH and LQKENI. CDR3 size: 15 residues. CDR3 region: CASSPPVSGANVLTF. The DNA for the CDR3 is TGTGCCAGCTCACCTCCCGTCTCTGGGGCCAACGTCCTGACTTTC.

Ten or more counts support this clone. The gene calls are TRBV18 and TRBJ2-7, with TRBD1 as a possible D gene (5 bases). V lost 2 bases to trimming and J lost 7 bases, with 18 bases between them. The CDR3 loop spans 15 amino acids. Germline values: CDR1 KGHSH, CDR2 LQKENI. The CDR3 DNA is TGTGCCAGCTCACCAAATTCCCAGGGTTATGTAGAGCAGTACTTC. Encoded protein: CASSPNSQGYVEQYF.